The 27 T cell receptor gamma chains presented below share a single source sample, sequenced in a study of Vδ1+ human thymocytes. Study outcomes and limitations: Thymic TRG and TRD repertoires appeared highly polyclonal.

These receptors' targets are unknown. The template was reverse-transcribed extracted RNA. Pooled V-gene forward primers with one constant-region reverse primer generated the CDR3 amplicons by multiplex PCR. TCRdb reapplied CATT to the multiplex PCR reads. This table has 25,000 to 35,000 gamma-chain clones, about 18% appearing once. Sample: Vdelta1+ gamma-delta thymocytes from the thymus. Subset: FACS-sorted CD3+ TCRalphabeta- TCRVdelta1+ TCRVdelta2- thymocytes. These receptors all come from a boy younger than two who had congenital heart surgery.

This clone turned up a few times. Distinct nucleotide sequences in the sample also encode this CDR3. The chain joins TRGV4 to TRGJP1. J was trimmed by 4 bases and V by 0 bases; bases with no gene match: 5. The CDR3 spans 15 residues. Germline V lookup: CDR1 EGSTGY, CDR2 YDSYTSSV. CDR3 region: CATWDGRGTGWFKIF. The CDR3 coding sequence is TGTGCCACCTGGGATGGGCGAGGCACTGGTTGGTTCAAGATATTT.

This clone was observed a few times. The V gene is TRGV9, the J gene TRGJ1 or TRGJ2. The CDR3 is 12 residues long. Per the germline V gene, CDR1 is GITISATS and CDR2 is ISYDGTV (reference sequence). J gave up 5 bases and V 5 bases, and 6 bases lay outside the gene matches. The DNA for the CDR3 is TGTGCCTTGTGGGGCGCGGATTATAAGAAACTCTTT. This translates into CALWGADYKKLF.

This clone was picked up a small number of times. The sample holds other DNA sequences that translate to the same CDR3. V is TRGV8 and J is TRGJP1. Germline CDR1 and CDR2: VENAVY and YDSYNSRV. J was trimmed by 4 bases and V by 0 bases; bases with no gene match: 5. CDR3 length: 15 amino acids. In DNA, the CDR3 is TGTGCCACCTGGGATAGGCGAGGCACTGGTTGGTTCAAGATATTT. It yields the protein CATWDRRGTGWFKIF.

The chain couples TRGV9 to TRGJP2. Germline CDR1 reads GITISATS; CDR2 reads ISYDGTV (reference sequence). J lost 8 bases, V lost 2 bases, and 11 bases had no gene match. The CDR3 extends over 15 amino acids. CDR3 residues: CALWEAYDSDWIKTF. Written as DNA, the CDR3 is TGTGCCTTGTGGGAGGCCTACGACAGCGATTGGATCAAGACGTTT.

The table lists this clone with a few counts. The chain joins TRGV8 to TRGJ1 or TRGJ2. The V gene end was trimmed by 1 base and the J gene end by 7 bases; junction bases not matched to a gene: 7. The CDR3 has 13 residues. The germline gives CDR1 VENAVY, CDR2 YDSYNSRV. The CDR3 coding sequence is TGTGCCACCTGGGATAGCATGAGATATAAGAAACTCTTT. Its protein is CATWDSMRYKKLF.

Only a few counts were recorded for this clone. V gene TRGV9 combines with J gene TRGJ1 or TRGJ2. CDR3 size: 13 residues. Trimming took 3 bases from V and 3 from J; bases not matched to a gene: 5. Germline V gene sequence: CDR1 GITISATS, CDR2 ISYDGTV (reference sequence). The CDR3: CALWESAYYKKLF. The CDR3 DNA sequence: TGTGCCTTGTGGGAGTCCGCTTATTATAAGAAACTCTTT.

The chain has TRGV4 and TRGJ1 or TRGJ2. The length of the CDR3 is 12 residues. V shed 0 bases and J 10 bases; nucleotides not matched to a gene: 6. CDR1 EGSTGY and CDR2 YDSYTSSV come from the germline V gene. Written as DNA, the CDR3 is TGTGCCACCTGGGATGGGATTGAGAAGAAACTCTTT. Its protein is CATWDGIEKKLF.

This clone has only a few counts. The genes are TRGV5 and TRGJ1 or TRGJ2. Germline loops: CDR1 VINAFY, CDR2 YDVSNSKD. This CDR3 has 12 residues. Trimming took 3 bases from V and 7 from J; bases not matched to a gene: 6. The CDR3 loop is CATWDGAYKKLF. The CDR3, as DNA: TGTGCCACCTGGGACGGGGCATATAAGAAACTCTTT.

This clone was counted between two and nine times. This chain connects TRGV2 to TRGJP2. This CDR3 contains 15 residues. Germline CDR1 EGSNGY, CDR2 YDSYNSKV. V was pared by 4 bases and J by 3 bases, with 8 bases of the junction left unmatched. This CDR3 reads CATWEGRGSDWIKTF. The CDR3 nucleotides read TGTGCCACCTGGGAAGGGCGAGGTAGTGATTGGATCAAGACGTTT.

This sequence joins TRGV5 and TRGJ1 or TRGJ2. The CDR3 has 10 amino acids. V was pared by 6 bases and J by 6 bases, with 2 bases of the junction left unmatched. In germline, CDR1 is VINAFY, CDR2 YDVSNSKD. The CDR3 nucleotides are TGTGCCACCTGGTGTTATAAGAAACTCTTT. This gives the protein CATWCYKKLF.

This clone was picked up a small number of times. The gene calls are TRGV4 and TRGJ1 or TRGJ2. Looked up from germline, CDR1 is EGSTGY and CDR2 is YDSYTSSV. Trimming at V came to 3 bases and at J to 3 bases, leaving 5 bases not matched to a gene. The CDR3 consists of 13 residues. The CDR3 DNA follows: TGTGCCACCTGGGATCCCGTTTATTATAAGAAACTCTTT. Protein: CATWDPVYYKKLF.

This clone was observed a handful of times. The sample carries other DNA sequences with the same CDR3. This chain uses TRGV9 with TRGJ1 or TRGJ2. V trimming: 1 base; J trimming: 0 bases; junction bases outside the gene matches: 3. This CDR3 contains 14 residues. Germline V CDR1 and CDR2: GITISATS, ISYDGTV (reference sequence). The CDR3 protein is CALWEVTNYYKKLF. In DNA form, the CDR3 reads TGTGCCTTGTGGGAGGTTACGAATTATTATAAGAAACTCTTT.

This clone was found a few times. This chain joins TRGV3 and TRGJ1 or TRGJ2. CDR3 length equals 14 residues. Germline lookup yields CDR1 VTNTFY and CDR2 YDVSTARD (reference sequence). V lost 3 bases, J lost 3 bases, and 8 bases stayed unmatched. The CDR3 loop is CATWDGRFYYKKLF. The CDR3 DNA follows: TGTGCCACCTGGGACGGTCGCTTTTATTATAAGAAACTCTTT.

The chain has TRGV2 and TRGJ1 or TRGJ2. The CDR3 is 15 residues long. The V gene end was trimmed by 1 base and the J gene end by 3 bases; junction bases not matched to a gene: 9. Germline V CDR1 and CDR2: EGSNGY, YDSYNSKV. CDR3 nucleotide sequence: TGTGCCACCTGGGACGGCCCCTTACCTTATTATAAGAAACTCTTT. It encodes CATWDGPLPYYKKLF.

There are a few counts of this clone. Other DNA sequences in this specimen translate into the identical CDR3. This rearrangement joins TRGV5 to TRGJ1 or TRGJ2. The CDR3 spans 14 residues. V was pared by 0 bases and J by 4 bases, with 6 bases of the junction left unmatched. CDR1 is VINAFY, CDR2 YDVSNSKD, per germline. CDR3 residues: CATWDRRRYYKKLF. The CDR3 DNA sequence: TGTGCCACCTGGGACAGGCGTCGGTATTATAAGAAACTCTTT.

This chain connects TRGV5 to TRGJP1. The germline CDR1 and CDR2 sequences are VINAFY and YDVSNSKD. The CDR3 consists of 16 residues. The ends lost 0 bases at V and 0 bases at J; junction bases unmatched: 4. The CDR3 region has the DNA TGTGCCACCTGGGACAGGCGCCATACCACTGGTTGGTTCAAGATATTT. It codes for CATWDRRHTTGWFKIF.

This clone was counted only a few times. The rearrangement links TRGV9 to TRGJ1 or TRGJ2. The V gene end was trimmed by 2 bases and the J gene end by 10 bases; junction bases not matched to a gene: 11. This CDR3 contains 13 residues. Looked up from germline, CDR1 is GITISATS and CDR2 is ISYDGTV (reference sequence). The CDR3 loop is CALWEGVLSKKLF. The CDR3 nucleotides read TGTGCCTTGTGGGAGGGGGTATTAAGCAAGAAACTCTTT.

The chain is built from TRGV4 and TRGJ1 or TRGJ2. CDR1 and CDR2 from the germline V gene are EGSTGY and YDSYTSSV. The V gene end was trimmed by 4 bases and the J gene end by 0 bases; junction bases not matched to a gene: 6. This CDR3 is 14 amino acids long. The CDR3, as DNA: TGTGCCACCTGGGACCTCTTGAATTATTATAAGAAACTCTTT. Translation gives CATWDLLNYYKKLF.

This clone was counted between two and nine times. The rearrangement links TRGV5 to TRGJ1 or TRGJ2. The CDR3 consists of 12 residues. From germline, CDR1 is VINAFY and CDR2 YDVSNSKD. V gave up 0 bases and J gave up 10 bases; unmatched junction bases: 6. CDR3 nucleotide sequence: TGTGCCACCTGGGACAGGCGGCGAAAGAAACTCTTT. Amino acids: CATWDRRRKKLF.

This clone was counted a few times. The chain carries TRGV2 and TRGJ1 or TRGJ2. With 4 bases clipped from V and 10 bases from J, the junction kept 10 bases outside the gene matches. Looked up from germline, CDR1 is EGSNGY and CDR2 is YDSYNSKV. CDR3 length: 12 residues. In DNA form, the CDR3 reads TGTGCCACCTGGGAGGGGCCTAGGAAGAAACTCTTT. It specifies CATWEGPRKKLF.

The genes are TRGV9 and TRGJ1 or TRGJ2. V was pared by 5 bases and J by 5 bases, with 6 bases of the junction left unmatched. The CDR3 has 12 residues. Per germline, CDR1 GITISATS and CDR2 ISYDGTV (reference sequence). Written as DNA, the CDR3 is TGTGCCTTGTGGGGAGTAAATTATAAGAAACTCTTT. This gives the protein CALWGVNYKKLF.

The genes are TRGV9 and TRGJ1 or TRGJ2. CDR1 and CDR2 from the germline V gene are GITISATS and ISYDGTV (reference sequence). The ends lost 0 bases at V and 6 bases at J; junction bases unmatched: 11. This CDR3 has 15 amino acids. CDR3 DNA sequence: TGTGCCTTGTGGGAGGTGCGGGGTCCGGGTTATAAGAAACTCTTT. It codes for CALWEVRGPGYKKLF.

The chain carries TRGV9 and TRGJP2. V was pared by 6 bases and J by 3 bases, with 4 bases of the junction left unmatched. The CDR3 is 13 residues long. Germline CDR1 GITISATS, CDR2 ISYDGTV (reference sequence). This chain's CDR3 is CALWNRSDWIKTF. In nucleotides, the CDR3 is TGTGCCTTGTGGAACCGTAGTGATTGGATCAAGACGTTT.

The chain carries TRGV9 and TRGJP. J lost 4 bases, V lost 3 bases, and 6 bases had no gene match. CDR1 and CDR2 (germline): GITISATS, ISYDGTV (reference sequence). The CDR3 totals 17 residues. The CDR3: CALWENGQELGKKIKVF. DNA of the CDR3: TGTGCCTTGTGGGAGAACGGACAAGAGTTGGGCAAAAAAATCAAGGTATTT.

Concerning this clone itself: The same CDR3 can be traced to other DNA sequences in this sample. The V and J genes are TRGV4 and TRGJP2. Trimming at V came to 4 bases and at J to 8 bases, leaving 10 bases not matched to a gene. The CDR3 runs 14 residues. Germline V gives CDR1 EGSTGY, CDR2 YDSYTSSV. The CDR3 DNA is TGTGCCACCTGGGACGGGCGTGGGGATTGGATCAAGACGTTT. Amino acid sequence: CATWDGRGDWIKTF.

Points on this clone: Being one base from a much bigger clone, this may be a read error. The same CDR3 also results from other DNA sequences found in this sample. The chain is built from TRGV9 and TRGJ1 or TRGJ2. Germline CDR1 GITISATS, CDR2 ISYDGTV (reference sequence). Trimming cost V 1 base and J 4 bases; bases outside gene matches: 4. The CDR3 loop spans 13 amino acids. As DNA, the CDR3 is TGTGCCTTGTGGGAGGTTCGATATTATAAGAAACTCTTT. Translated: CALWEVRYYKKLF.

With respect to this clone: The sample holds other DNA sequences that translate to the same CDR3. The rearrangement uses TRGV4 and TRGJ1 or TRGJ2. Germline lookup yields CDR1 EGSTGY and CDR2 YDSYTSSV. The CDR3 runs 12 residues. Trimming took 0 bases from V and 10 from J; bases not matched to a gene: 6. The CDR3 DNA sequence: TGTGCCACCTGGGATGGGCCCTGGAAGAAACTCTTT. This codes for CATWDGPWKKLF.